The 27 T cell receptor beta chains listed next were all sequenced from one sample in a study of metastatic and nonmetastatic thyroid tumors. Patients underwent thyroid surgery, and none had received any treatment before it. MiXCR re-clonotyped the PCR reads for TCRdb. The data contain around 10,000 clones, approximately 31% of them seen just once; the ten biggest clones take up around 17%. The sample was tumor tissue. The source is a female donor with papillary thyroid cancer or a benign thyroid nodule (not recorded which). Some clones in this sample may be carry-over from other donors' samples.

This chain links TRBV30 with TRBJ2-6; D is uncertain. The CDR3 has 16 amino acids. Trimming took 0 bases from V and 1 from J, leaving 10 bases between them. CDR1 and CDR2 (germline): GTSNPN, SVGIG (reference sequence). CDR3 protein: CAWSVLGRSGANVLTF. The CDR3 nucleotides are TGTGCCTGGAGTGTATTGGGTCGGTCTGGGGCCAACGTCCTGACTTTC.

This clone rates as medium-sized (0.01 to 0.1%). The gene calls are TRBV7-6 and TRBJ1-2; 10 nucleotides match TRBD1. There are 16 residues in the CDR3. Trimming cost V 4 bases and J 3 bases; bases outside gene matches: 8. Germline assignment: CDR1 SGHVS and CDR2 FNYEAQ. The CDR3 sequence is CASSSGPGQGDYGYTF. In nucleotides, the CDR3 is TGTGCCAGCAGCTCCGGACCTGGACAGGGGGACTATGGCTACACCTTC.

The rearrangement uses TRBV9 and TRBJ2-5; TRBD2 might be the D (6 bases). V was clipped by 4 bases and J by 2 bases, with 15 bases between them. CDR3 length: 15 residues. From germline, CDR1 is SGDLS and CDR2 YYNGEE. The CDR3 DNA reads as TGTGCCAGCAGCCCAGGGACTTTGGGTCAAGAGACCCAGTACTTC. Translation gives CASSPGTLGQETQYF. Combining the CDR3 with reference TRBV9 and TRBJ2-5 gives the whole variable domain DSGVTQTPKHLITATGQRVTLRCSPRSGDLSVYWYQQSLDQGLQFLIQYYNGEERAKGNILERFSAQQFPDLHSELNLSSLELGDSALYFCASSPGTLGQETQYFGPGTRLLVL.

This chain uses TRBV18 with TRBJ2-7, with a possible D match to TRBD1 (5 bases). V was shortened by 0 bases and J by 2 bases, with 5 bases between the two germline ends. The CDR3 is 13 residues long. Germline CDR1 is KGHSH and CDR2 is LQKENI. The CDR3 is CASSPPDTYEQYF. The CDR3 DNA is TGTGCCAGCTCACCACCGGACACCTACGAGCAGTACTTC.

The chain links TRBV6-1 to TRBJ2-4; D remains ambiguous. The CDR3 runs to 13 residues. Germline V gives CDR1 MNHNS, CDR2 SASEGT. The ends were cut back, 8 bases at V and 7 bases at J, with 15 bases in the middle. The CDR3 region is CASLQGHGNIQYF. The CDR3 DNA reads as TGTGCCAGCCTGCAAGGTCATGGGAACATTCAGTACTTC.

The chain is built from TRBV3-1 and TRBJ2-7, with a possible D match to TRBD2 (6 bases). Germline V CDR1 and CDR2: LGHDT, YNNKEL (reference sequence). This CDR3 region has 14 residues. Between the trimmed V and J ends, which lost 3 bases and 2 bases, there was a span of 11 bases. The CDR3 nucleotides read TGTGCCAGCAGCCACGGGACGGGAGCCTACGAGCAGTACTTC. Translation: CASSHGTGAYEQYF.

This sequence joins TRBV28 and TRBJ1-2; D unresolved. Trimming removed 1 base at V and 7 bases at J, with 13 bases between. The CDR3 has 14 amino acids. From germline, CDR1 is MDHEN and CDR2 SYDVKM. CDR3 region: CASSLFWARLGYTF. CDR3 coding DNA: TGTGCCAGCAGTTTATTTTGGGCGAGGCTTGGCTACACCTTC.

This chain links TRBV13 with TRBJ2-7; D is uncertain. The CDR3 sequence is 14 residues long. Germline V gene data show CDR1 as PRHDT and CDR2 as FYEKMQ (reference sequence). V lost 5 bases and J lost 0, with 11 bases in between. CDR3 sequence (DNA): TGTGCCAGCAGCGCCGCAGGTTACTCCTACGAGCAGTACTTC. It specifies CASSAAGYSYEQYF.

This clone was counted many times. This sequence joins TRBV5-4 and TRBJ1-1, with 7 bases identical to TRBD1. The CDR3 consists of 14 residues. Germline assignment: CDR1 SGHNT and CDR2 YYREEE (reference sequence). V lost 5 bases to trimming and J lost 0 bases; unmatched junction nucleotides: 4. The CDR3 spells CASRPGGVNTEAFF. The CDR3 DNA follows: TGTGCCAGCAGACCAGGGGGGGTGAACACTGAAGCTTTCTTT.

V gene TRBV6-7 combines with J gene TRBJ2-5; 9 bases are a match to TRBD2. TRBV6-7 is marked as an open reading frame, function uncertain. The CDR3 has 12 residues. With 6 bases clipped from V and 4 bases from J, the junction kept 0 bases outside the gene matches. CDR3 nucleotide sequence: TGTGCCAGCAGACTAGCGGGAGAGACCCAGTACTTC. Translation gives CASRLAGETQYF.

The V gene is TRBV6-1, the J gene TRBJ2-7; possibly TRBD2 for D (5 bases). The CDR3 is 12 residues long. V lost 5 bases and J lost 3, with 8 bases in between. CDR1 and CDR2 (germline): MNHNS, SASEGT. In nucleotides, the CDR3 is TGTGCCAGCAGTCGACGGGACTACGAGCAGTACTTC. Translated, it gives CASSRRDYEQYF.

The chain joins TRBV20-1 to TRBJ1-2, with 9 bases matching TRBD1. In germline, CDR1 is DFQATT, CDR2 SNEGSKA (reference sequence). Trimming took 6 bases from V and 7 from J; bases not matched to a gene: 9. The CDR3 length is 13 residues. In nucleotides, the CDR3 is TGCAGTGCGTCCGGGACAGGGTTCTTTGGCTACACCTTC. It translates to CSASGTGFFGYTF.

The chain recombines TRBV10-3 with TRBJ2-2; D ambiguous. Trimming pared 2 bases from V and 0 bases from J, leaving 4 bases between. Germline V gene data show CDR1 as ENHRY and CDR2 as SYGVKD. This CDR3 spans 14 amino acids. The CDR3, as DNA: TGTGCCATCAGTGAGGTCCCGAACACCGGGGAGCTGTTTTTT. This translates into CAISEVPNTGELFF.

This sequence joins TRBV11-3 and TRBJ2-7; no definite D call. The CDR3 is 13 amino acids. V lost 5 bases and J lost 0, with 8 bases in between. CDR1 and CDR2 (germline): SGHNT, YENEEA. Written as DNA, the CDR3 is TGTGCCAGCAGCAAAGGCCTCTCCTACGAGCAGTACTTC. This encodes CASSKGLSYEQYF.

By share, this clone ranks as medium-sized (0.01 to 0.1%). V and J are TRBV19 and TRBJ1-4; D is unclear. The CDR3 totals 14 residues. Germline CDR1 reads LNHDA; CDR2 reads SQIVND (reference sequence). V shed 1 base and J shed 5 bases, with 8 bases lying between them. CDR3 nucleotides: TGTGCCAGTAGTATAGGCAGCTCCAATGAAAAACTGTTTTTT. Protein product: CASSIGSSNEKLFF.

Ten or more counts support this clone. Germline and junction disagree at one end, which may indicate a read error. The chain combines TRBV11-1 with TRBJ2-3; D possibly corresponds to TRBD2 (5 bases). CDR1 and CDR2 from the germline V gene are SGHAT and FQDESV (reference sequence). The CDR3 runs to 16 residues. CDR3 in amino acids: CASSLAGTSSTDTQYF. CDR3 DNA sequence: TGTGCCAGCAGCTTGGCTGGAACTTCTAGCACAGATACGCAGTATTTC.

This clone was counted between two and nine times. V gene TRBV12-3 or TRBV12-4 combines with J gene TRBJ2-7, with 7 bases matching TRBD2. The CDR3 runs to 14 residues. The V and J ends lost 2 bases and 7 bases, in that order; junction bases with no gene match: 8. CDR3 nucleotide sequence: TGTGCCAGCAGTTTACGGTGGCCCGGGGGGGAGCAGTACTTC. It yields the protein CASSLRWPGGEQYF.

This clone was found a few times. The J gene is TRBJ1-2, the V gene TRBV6-1; 7 positions match TRBD1. This CDR3 is built from 15 residues. Germline loops: CDR1 MNHNS, CDR2 SASEGT. Unmatched junction bases numbered 11, after V lost 6 bases and J lost 4 bases. The CDR3, as DNA: TGTGCCAGCAGGAAGGGGGAGTCAGGGGGCTATGGCTACACCTTC. This gives the protein CASRKGESGGYGYTF.

This clone was observed once. The CDR3 protein is CASSRTGGLYEQYF. The CDR3 bases are TGTGCCAGCAGCCGGACAGGGGGCTTGTACGAGCAGTACTTC. The J gene is TRBJ2-7, the V gene TRBV7-2; TRBD1 matches at 11 bases. Germline V CDR1 and CDR2: SGHTA, FQGNSA. This CDR3 is 14 amino acids long. After removal of 5 bases from V and 4 bases from J, the junction contained 4 bases not matched to a gene.

This clone was counted between two and nine times. The chain is built from TRBV12-3 or TRBV12-4 and TRBJ1-1, with D possibly TRBD1 on 6 matching bases. The CDR3 length is 13 residues. Trimming took 6 bases from V and 5 from J, leaving 13 bases between them. CDR3 nucleotide sequence: TGTGCCAGCAGCTCACAGGGCTGGACTGAAGCTTTCTTT. This gives the protein CASSSQGWTEAFF.

This chain connects TRBV4-1 to TRBJ1-1; D is possibly TRBD1 (5 bases). Germline-derived CDR1 and CDR2 are MGHRA and YSYEKL. The V end was cut by 3 bases, the J end by 1 base, with 6 bases between. CDR3 length equals 13 residues. CDR3 bases: TGCGCCAGCAGCCAGGACACGAACACTGAAGCTTTCTTT. Translating gives CASSQDTNTEAFF.

This clone is judged medium-sized. The chain joins TRBV7-6 to TRBJ2-3; the match to TRBD2 covers 12 bases. The CDR3 runs 17 residues. J gave up 2 bases and V 1 base, and 4 bases lay outside the gene matches. The germline gives CDR1 SGHVS, CDR2 FNYEAQ. CDR3 in amino acids: CASSLVGLAGFTDTQYF. CDR3 bases: TGTGCCAGCAGCTTAGTTGGACTAGCGGGGTTCACAGATACGCAGTATTTT.

This clone came up a few times. The V gene is TRBV27, the J gene TRBJ2-7, with 13 bases that match TRBD2. Germline V gene data show CDR1 as MNHEY and CDR2 as SMNVEV (reference sequence). The CDR3 loop spans 13 amino acids. The J segment lost 7 bases and the V segment lost 4 bases, leaving 1 base of the junction unmatched. The CDR3 sequence is CASSWGLAGEQYF. CDR3 bases: TGTGCCAGCAGTTGGGGACTAGCGGGAGAGCAGTACTTC.

The sample holds a few counts of this clone. CDR3 coding DNA: TGTGCCAGCAGTTTCGACAGCACCAATCCCCGGTATGGCTACACCTTC. It codes for CASSFDSTNPRYGYTF. The V and J genes are TRBV28 and TRBJ1-2, with D possibly TRBD1 on 5 matching bases. This CDR3 contains 16 residues. V was shortened by 3 bases and J by 5 bases, with 19 bases between the two germline ends. Looked up from germline, CDR1 is MDHEN and CDR2 is SYDVKM.

Comments on this clone: One junction end disagrees with the germline gene, perhaps due to a read error. V gene TRBV4-1 combines with J gene TRBJ2-7; D unresolved. This CDR3 contains 15 residues. CDR1 and CDR2 (germline): MGHRA, YSYEKL. The CDR3 here is CASSQTVGSAYEQYF. CDR3 coding DNA: TGTGCCAGCAGCCAAACGGTCGGCTCAGCCTACGAGCAGTACTTC.

This clone was picked up a small number of times. This sequence joins TRBV30 and TRBJ1-2; D ambiguous. The length of the CDR3 is 11 residues. Germline values: CDR1 GTSNPN, CDR2 SVGIG (reference sequence). Between the trimmed V and J ends, which lost 0 bases and 2 bases, there was a span of 1 base. The CDR3 sequence is CAWSVNYGYTF. The DNA of the CDR3 is TGTGCCTGGAGTGTGAACTATGGCTACACCTTC.

The chain recombines TRBV19 with TRBJ1-1; 9 bases agree with TRBD1. The germline gives CDR1 LNHDA, CDR2 SQIVND (reference sequence). This CDR3 has 15 residues. The V gene end was trimmed by 8 bases and the J gene end by 6 bases; junction bases not matched to a gene: 13. The CDR3 here is CASEVRDREVSEAFF. The CDR3 DNA is TGTGCCAGTGAAGTAAGGGACAGGGAGGTCTCTGAAGCTTTCTTT.